These 15 T cell receptor beta chains originate from one sample sequenced in a study of shared clonotypes between healthy human individuals. TCRdb keeps only in-frame clones here, not all; method: immunoSEQ multiplex PCR. The data show roughly 2.4 million clones, with approximately 94% seen just once and more than 0.1% held by the top ten. The sequenced sample was naive CD4+ T cells sorted from blood. Subset given: CD45RA+ positively selected. All receptors derive from a man aged 18 to 35 in good health.

The chain uses TRBV7-9 and TRBJ2-7; weak D call: TRBD2 (6 bases). The CDR3 runs 13 residues. Deletions cut 5 bases from V and 4 bases from J, with 12 bases between. Germline lookup yields CDR1 SEHNR and CDR2 FQNEAQ (reference sequence). CDR3 loop: CASSLKAGYEQYF. The CDR3 DNA reads as TGTGCCAGCAGCCTTAAGGCGGGATACGAGCAGTACTTC.

The chain links TRBV30 to TRBJ1-4; 8 nucleotides align to TRBD1. The germline V gene encodes CDR1 GTSNPN and CDR2 SVGIG (reference sequence). Trimming cost V 3 bases and J 4 bases; bases outside gene matches: 4. This CDR3 has 14 amino acids. This CDR3 is CAWRLQGGNEKLFF. CDR3 coding DNA: TGTGCCTGGAGGTTACAGGGGGGTAATGAAAAACTGTTTTTT.

The gene calls are TRBV27 and TRBJ2-7, with TRBD1 identical over 11 bases. The V segment lost 4 bases and the J segment 3 bases; nucleotides outside the gene matches: 2. The CDR3 covers 14 residues. The germline V gene encodes CDR1 MNHEY and CDR2 SMNVEV (reference sequence). In DNA, the CDR3 is TGTGCCAGCAGTTCCGGGACAGGGGGCTACGAGCAGTACTTC. Protein product: CASSSGTGGYEQYF.

The rearrangement joins TRBV10-3 to TRBJ2-1, with 7 bases lining up with TRBD1. CDR1 and CDR2 from the germline V gene are ENHRY and SYGVKD. V gave up 7 bases and J gave up 3 bases; unmatched junction bases: 12. The CDR3 runs 16 residues. The CDR3, as DNA: TGTGCCATCAAGCAGGGTCAGGGGGACCGCTACAATGAGCAGTTCTTC. This sequence encodes CAIKQGQGDRYNEQFF.

This chain uses TRBV5-1 with TRBJ2-5; a possible D gene is TRBD2 (5 bases). The CDR3 loop spans 15 amino acids. V dropped 3 bases and J dropped 5 bases, with 17 bases sitting between them. Germline lookup yields CDR1 SGHRS and CDR2 YFSETQ. The CDR3 protein is CASSSELGVSETQYF. In nucleotides, the CDR3 is TGCGCCAGCAGCTCGGAGCTGGGAGTAAGTGAGACCCAGTACTTC.

This clone was detected only once. The chain links TRBV10-1 to TRBJ1-1, with 10 positions matching TRBD1. The germline V gene encodes CDR1 WNHNN and CDR2 SYGVQD (reference sequence). With 5 bases clipped from V and 10 bases from J, the junction kept 13 bases outside the gene matches. CDR3 size: 15 residues. This CDR3 is CASSSTYPGQGRAFF. The CDR3 DNA reads TGCGCCAGCAGTTCGACGTACCCGGGACAGGGGCGAGCTTTCTTT.

This clone was counted only a few times. CDR3 in amino acids: CASSEIVGLRYGYTF. The CDR3 region has the DNA TGTGCCAGCAGTGAAATTGTGGGGCTAAGGTATGGCTACACCTTC. The chain links TRBV6-1 to TRBJ1-2, with a weak D call TRBD1 (5 bases). The CDR3 runs 15 residues. CDR1 and CDR2 from the germline V gene are MNHNS and SASEGT. The germline V and J ends were trimmed by 2 bases and 5 bases, with 15 bases remaining between them.

CDR3 DNA: TGCGCCAGCAGCTTGCTGCTAACGGGCACCGGGGAGCTGTTTTTT. Encoded protein: CASSLLLTGTGELFF. V gene TRBV5-1 combines with J gene TRBJ2-2; no clear D gene. This CDR3 comprises 15 residues. Trimming took 1 base from V and 4 from J, leaving 11 bases between them. Per germline, CDR1 SGHRS and CDR2 YFSETQ.

This sequence joins TRBV5-1 and TRBJ1-5, with TRBD1 matching over 7 bases. CDR1 is SGHRS, CDR2 YFSETQ, per germline. CDR3 length: 15 residues. The trim removed 0 bases at V and 6 bases at J, leaving 6 bases unmatched. This CDR3 is CASSLGQGGSQPQHF. DNA of the CDR3: TGCGCCAGCAGCTTGGGACAGGGTGGGAGTCAGCCCCAGCATTTT.

The chain joins TRBV10-3 to TRBJ2-3; 8 nucleotides line up with TRBD2. The germline gives CDR1 ENHRY, CDR2 SYGVKD. The CDR3 is 15 amino acids. J lost 2 bases, V lost 3 bases, and 4 bases had no gene match. CDR3 region: CAISEAGDITDTQYF. CDR3 DNA sequence: TGTGCCATCAGTGAAGCGGGGGACATCACAGATACGCAGTATTTT.

This clone was found once. V gene TRBV6-5 combines with J gene TRBJ2-7; 10 positions match TRBD2. There are 15 residues in the CDR3. The junction had 12 bases not matched to a gene; V was cut back by 6 bases and J by 7 bases. The germline V gene has CDR1 MNHEY and CDR2 SVGAGI. Here the CDR3 DNA reads TGTGCCAGCAGCTCACTACCTAGCGGGGGTAAAGAGCAGTACTTC. Its protein product is CASSSLPSGGKEQYF.

The chain carries TRBV27 and TRBJ1-3; the D is unclear. CDR3 size: 13 residues. V lost 6 bases and J lost 4, with 10 bases in between. Germline V gene sequence: CDR1 MNHEY, CDR2 SMNVEV (reference sequence). The CDR3 DNA reads as TGTGCCAGCAGGGGATCAGACGGAAACACCATATATTTT. As protein: CASRGSDGNTIYF.

The chain employs TRBV5-6 and TRBJ2-7; 8 positions match TRBD2. The CDR3 sequence is 16 residues long. Germline CDR1 and CDR2: SGHDT and YYEEEE. V trimming: 2 bases; J trimming: 0 bases; junction bases outside the gene matches: 7. In DNA, the CDR3 is TGTGCCAGCAGCTTAAGCGGGGGAACCAGCTCCTACGAGCAGTACTTC. Its translation is CASSLSGGTSSYEQYF.

The rearrangement joins TRBV7-6 to TRBJ2-4, with 13 positions matching TRBD2. CDR3 length equals 19 residues. The germline V gene encodes CDR1 SGHVS and CDR2 FNYEAQ. The J segment lost 14 bases and the V segment lost 1 base, leaving 20 bases of the junction unmatched. CDR3 nucleotide sequence: TGTGCCAGCAGCTTAGAGGGGACTAGCGGGACTCAAAACCCCCACAATGAGTACTTC. Translation: CASSLEGTSGTQNPHNEYF.

The V call is TRBV10-1, the J call TRBJ2-5; 9 positions match TRBD1. This CDR3 region has 14 residues. The germline gives CDR1 WNHNN, CDR2 SYGVQD (reference sequence). The V gene end was trimmed by 5 bases and the J gene end by 2 bases; junction bases not matched to a gene: 3. Here the CDR3 reads CASSSGTGQETQYF. The CDR3 DNA reads TGCGCCAGCAGTTCCGGGACAGGGCAAGAGACCCAGTACTTC.